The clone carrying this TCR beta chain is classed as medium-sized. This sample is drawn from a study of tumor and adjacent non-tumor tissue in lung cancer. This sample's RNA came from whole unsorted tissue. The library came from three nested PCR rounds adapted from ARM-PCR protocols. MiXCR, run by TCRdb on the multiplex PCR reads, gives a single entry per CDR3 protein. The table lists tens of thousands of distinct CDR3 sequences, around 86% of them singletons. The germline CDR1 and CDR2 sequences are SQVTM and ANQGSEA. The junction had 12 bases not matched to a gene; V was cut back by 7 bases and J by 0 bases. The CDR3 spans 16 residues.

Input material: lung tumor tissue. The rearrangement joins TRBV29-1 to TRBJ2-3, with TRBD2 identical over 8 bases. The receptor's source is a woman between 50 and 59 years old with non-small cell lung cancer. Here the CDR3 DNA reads TGCAGCGCCCGTGGCTCAACTAGCGGAAGCACAGATACGCAGTATTTT. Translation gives CSARGSTSGSTDTQYF.